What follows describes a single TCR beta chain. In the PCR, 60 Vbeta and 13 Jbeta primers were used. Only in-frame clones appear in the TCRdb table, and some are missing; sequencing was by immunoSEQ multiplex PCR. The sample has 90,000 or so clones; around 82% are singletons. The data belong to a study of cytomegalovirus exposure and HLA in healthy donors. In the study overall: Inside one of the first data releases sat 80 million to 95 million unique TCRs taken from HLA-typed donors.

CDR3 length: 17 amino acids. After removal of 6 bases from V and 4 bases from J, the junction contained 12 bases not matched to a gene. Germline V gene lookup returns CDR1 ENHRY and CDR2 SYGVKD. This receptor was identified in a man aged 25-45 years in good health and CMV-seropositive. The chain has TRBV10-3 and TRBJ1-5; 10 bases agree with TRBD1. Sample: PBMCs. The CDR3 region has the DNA TGTGCCATCAGCCCGAGTCCAGGACAGGGGGAGAATCAGCCCCAGCATTTT. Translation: CAISPSPGQGENQPQHF.